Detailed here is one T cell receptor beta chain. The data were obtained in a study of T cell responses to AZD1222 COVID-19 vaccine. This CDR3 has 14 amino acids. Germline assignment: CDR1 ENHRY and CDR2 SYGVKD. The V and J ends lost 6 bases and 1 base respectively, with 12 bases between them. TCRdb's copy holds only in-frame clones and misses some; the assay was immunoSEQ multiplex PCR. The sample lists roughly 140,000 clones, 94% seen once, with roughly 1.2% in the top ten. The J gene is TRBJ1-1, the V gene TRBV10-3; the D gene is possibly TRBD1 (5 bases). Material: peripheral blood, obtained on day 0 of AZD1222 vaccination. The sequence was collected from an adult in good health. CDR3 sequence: CAISPGQGNTEAFF. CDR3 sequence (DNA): TGTGCCATCAGCCCCGGTCAGGGGAACACTGAAGCTTTCTTT.